The subject of this entry is one TCR beta chain. Trimming at V came to 4 bases and at J to 1 base, leaving 12 bases not matched to a gene. This CDR3 spans 16 amino acids. Germline V gives CDR1 SQVTM, CDR2 ANQGSEA. PCR used 60 Vbeta primers and 13 Jbeta primers. The repertoire was sequenced with immunoSEQ multiplex PCR; TCRdb's copy has only in-frame clones and lacks some. This sample has 85,000 to 100,000 clones, with around 60% found just once. This sample is drawn from a study of cytomegalovirus exposure and HLA in healthy donors. The sequence was obtained from a man in his 60s in good health and CMV-seronegative. The chain carries TRBV29-1 and TRBJ2-7, with TRBD2 matching 8 bases. Sequencing was carried out using PBMCs. Here the CDR3 DNA reads TGCAGCGTTGCCCGGGGACGAAGCGGGAGATCCTACGAGCAGTACTTC. Its protein product is CSVARGRSGRSYEQYF.